The source of this T cell receptor (beta chain) is a study of cytomegalovirus exposure and HLA in healthy donors. The germline V gene has CDR1 LNHDA and CDR2 SQIVND (reference sequence). The CDR3 has 15 amino acids. V dropped 3 bases and J dropped 6; count of bases not matched to a gene: 6. Researchers ran the PCR with 60 Vbeta and 13 Jbeta primers. The protocol was immunoSEQ multiplex PCR, while the TCRdb copy is restricted to in-frame clones and leaves out a portion. The sample records about 150,000 clones, about 85% being singletons. Sequences were obtained from PBMCs. The chain is built from TRBV19 and TRBJ1-5; 9 positions agree with TRBD1. This receptor was identified in a boy aged 2 to 10 in good health and CMV-seronegative. CDR3 in amino acids: CASSIPGQGGQPQHF. Written as DNA, the CDR3 is TGTGCCAGTAGTATCCCGGGACAGGGCGGTCAGCCCCAGCATTTT. Together with reference TRBV19 and TRBJ1-5, the CDR3 gives the full variable domain: DGGITQSPKYLFRKEGQNVTLSCEQNLNHDAMYWYRQDPGQGLRLIYYSQIVNDFQKGDIAEGYSVSREKKESFPLTVTSAQKNPTAFYLCASSIPGQGGQPQHFGDGTRLSIL.